The clone carrying this T cell receptor beta chain showed up many times. CDR3 length: 14 residues. Trimming removed 6 bases from V and 0 bases from J; junction bases left unmatched: 4. CDR1 and CDR2 (germline): MNHNS, SASEGT. Using unique molecular identifiers, the investigators prepared the TCRbeta library. MiXCR was run by TCRdb on the PCR reads, yielding one entry per CDR3 protein. The sample has 400,000 to 500,000 distinct CDR3 sequences, roughly a tenth seen once. The source of the sample is a study of T-cell reconstitution after alpha-beta-depleted transplantation in children. The chain carries TRBV6-1 and TRBJ1-2; 7 nucleotides agree with TRBD1. The source material was PBMCs from the stem cell graft donor, sampled from the stem cell graft. This clonotype was obtained from a human donor who donated a stem cell graft to a child with acute myeloid leukemia. CDR3: CASREGTANYGYTF. The CDR3 DNA is TGTGCCAGCAGGGAGGGGACAGCTAACTATGGCTACACCTTC.